This paragraph reports one TCR beta chain. Its specificity is not known. With 1 base removed from V and 11 bases from J, the gap between germline ends came to 17 bases. Looked up from germline, CDR1 is MNHNS and CDR2 is SASEGT. This CDR3 comprises 15 residues. Method: immunoSEQ multiplex PCR; TCRdb's copy keeps in-frame clones and lacks some. Of under 200,000 clones detected, around 95% appear once; the ten largest clones hold around 0.66%. This sample is drawn from a study of T cell responses to AZD1222 COVID-19 vaccine. Whole-study findings and limits: When two AZD1222 doses had been given, Spike-specific TCR breadth and depth rose. Repertoire sampling was restricted to post-peak T cell response timepoints.

The chain employs TRBV6-1 and TRBJ1-4; unclear D gene. The clonotype was recovered from an adult in good health. The sample in question was peripheral blood, obtained on day 0 of AZD1222 vaccination. The CDR3 loop is CASSEVRAWGLKLFF. The CDR3 coding sequence is TGTGCCAGCAGTGAAGTAAGGGCCTGGGGTTTGAAACTGTTTTTT.